This TCR beta chain was retrieved from a study of T cells expressing NK-cell markers. From its re-call of the 5' RACE reads, TCRdb lists each CDR3 protein once, without DNA. This table holds roughly 380,000 distinct CDR3 sequences. The V gene's germline CDR1 is SGHRS and CDR2 YFSETQ. The CDR3 is 17 residues long. The sample comprised blood T cells: a sorted CD56 or NKG2C T cell subset, CD4+ or CD8+ T cells, or bulk PBMC T cells (not recorded which). The chain couples TRBV5-1 to TRBJ2-1; there is no DNA to check the TCRdb D call of TRBD2. The receptor's source is a man aged 18 to 69 in good health. This CDR3 reads CASSLIRRGLAGNEQFF.